This T cell receptor (beta chain) was found in a study of response to subunit inactivated influenza vaccine. MiXCR, run by TCRdb on the RT-PCR reads, gives a single entry per CDR3 protein. The sample consists of a few hundred thousand distinct CDR3 sequences, about 15% of them appearing once. The germline V gene encodes CDR1 SGHKS and CDR2 YYEKEE (reference sequence). There are 12 residues in the CDR3. V was shortened by 4 bases and J by 6 bases, with 11 bases between the two germline ends. This clonotype was recorded a few times. As yet, its antigen is unknown. Points from the study as a whole: Each seasonal influenza vaccination recruits few new T cells, the authors suggested.

The source of this sequence is a man between 45 and 60 years old who received an inactivated influenza vaccine. The specimen comprised PBMCs from blood, sampled roughly 12 days after vaccination. J is TRBJ2-7 and V is TRBV5-5; D gene ambiguous. As DNA, the CDR3 is TGTGCCAGCAGCCCCTTCCAAGGCGAGCAGTACTTC. It codes for CASSPFQGEQYF.